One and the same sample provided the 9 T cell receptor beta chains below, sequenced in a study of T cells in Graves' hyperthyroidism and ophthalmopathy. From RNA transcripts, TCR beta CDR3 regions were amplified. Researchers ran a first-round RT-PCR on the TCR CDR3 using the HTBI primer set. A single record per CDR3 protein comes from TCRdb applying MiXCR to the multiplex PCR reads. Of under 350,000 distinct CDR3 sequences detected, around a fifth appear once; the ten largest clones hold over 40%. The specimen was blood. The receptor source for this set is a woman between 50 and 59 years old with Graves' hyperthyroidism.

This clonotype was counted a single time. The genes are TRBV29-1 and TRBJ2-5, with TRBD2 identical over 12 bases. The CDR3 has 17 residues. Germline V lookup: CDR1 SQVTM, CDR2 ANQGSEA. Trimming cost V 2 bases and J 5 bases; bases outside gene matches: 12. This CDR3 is CSVESTQTSGSTETQYF. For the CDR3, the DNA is TGCAGCGTTGAATCCACCCAGACTAGCGGGAGTACTGAGACCCAGTACTTC. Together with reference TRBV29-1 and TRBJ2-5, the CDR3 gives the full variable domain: SAVISQKPSRDICQRGTSLTIQCQVDSQVTMMFWYRQQPGQSLTLIATANQGSEATYESGFVIDKFPISRPNLTFSTLTVSNMSPEDSSIYLCSVESTQTSGSTETQYFGPGTRLLVL.

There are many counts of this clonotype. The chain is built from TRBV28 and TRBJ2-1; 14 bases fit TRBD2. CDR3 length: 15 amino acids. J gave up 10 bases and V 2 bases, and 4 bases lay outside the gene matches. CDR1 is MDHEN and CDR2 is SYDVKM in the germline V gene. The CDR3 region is CASSLGLAGGWEQFF. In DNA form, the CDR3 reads TGTGCCAGCAGTTTAGGACTAGCGGGAGGTTGGGAGCAGTTCTTC.

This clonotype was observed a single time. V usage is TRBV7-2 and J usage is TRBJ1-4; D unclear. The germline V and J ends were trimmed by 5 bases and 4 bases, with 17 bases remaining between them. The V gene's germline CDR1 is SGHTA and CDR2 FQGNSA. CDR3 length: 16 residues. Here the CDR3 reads CASSRAVPSINEKLFF. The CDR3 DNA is TGTGCCAGCAGCCGCGCGGTTCCGTCTATTAATGAAAAACTGTTTTTT.

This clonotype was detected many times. For the CDR3, the DNA is TGTGCCAGCAGTTTAGACCGGGGCTATGGCTACACCTTC. Translated: CASSLDRGYGYTF. The chain uses TRBV12-3 or TRBV12-4 and TRBJ1-2; D not certain. The CDR3 runs to 13 residues. The V end was cut by 1 base, the J end by 4 bases, with 7 bases between.

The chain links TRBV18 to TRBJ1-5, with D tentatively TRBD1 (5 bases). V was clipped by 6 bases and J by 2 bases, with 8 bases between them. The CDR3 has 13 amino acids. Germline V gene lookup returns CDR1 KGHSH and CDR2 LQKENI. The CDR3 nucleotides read TGTGCCAGCTCTACAGGACGCAATCAGCCCCAGCATTTT. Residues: CASSTGRNQPQHF.

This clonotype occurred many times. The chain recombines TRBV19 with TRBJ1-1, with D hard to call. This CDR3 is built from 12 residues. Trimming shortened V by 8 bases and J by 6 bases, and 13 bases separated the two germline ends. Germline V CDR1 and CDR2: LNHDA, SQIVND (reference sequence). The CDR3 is CASGGIFAEAFF. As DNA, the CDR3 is TGTGCCAGTGGAGGGATTTTTGCTGAAGCTTTCTTT.

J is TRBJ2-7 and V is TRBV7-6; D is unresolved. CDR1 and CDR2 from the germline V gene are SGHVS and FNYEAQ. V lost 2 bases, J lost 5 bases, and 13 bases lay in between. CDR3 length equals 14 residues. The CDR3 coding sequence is TGTGCCAGCAGCTTACTGGCTACCAGCCACGAGCAGTACTTC. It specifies CASSLLATSHEQYF. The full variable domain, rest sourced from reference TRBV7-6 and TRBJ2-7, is GAGVSQSPRYKVTKRGQDVALRCDPISGHVSLYWYRQALGQGPEFLTYFNYEAQQDKSGLPNDRFSAERPEGSISTLTIQRTEQRDSAMYRCASSLLATSHEQYFGPGTRLTVT.

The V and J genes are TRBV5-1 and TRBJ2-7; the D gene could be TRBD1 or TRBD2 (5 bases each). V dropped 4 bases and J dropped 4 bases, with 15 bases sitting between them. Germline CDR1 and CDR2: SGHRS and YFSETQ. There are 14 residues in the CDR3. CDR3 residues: CASSPDSGNYEQYF. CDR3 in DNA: TGCGCCAGCAGCCCGGACTCAGGGAATTACGAGCAGTACTTC.

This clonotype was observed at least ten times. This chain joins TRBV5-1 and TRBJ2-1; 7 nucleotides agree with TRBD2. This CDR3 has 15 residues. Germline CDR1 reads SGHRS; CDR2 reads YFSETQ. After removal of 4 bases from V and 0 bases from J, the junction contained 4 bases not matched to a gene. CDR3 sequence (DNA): TGCGCCAGCAGCACCGAGCGGGGCTCCTACAATGAGCAGTTCTTC. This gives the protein CASSTERGSYNEQFF.